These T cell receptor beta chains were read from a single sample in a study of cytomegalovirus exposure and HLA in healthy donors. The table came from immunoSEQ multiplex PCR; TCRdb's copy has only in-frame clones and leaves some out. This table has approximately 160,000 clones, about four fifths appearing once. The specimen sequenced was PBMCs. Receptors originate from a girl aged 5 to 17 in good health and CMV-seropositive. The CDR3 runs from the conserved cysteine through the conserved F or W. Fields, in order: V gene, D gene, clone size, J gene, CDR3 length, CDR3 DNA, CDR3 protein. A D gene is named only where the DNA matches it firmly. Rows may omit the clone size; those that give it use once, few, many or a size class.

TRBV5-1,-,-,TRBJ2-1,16,TGCGCCAGCAGCTTGGTATACGGGGTACCTAGGAATGAGCAGTTCTTC,CASSLVYGVPRNEQFF
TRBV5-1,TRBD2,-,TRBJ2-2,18,TGCGCCAGCAGCACCGGGACTAGCGGGAGGACTTGGCCCGGGGAGCTGTTTTTT,CASSTGTSGRTWPGELFF
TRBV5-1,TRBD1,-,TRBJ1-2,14,TGCGCCAGCAGCTTGGGCGGGACAGGGAGCGGCTACACCTTC,CASSLGGTGSGYTF
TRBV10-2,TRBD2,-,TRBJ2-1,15,TGCGCCAGCAGGGGACTAGCGGATTCCTACAATGAGCAGTTCTTC,CASRGLADSYNEQFF
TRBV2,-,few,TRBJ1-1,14,TGTGCCAGCAGGACAGGACGGCTGAACACTGAAGCTTTCTTT,CASRTGRLNTEAFF
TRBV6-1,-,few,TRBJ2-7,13,TGTGCCAGCAGTGAAGCGCCCGTGCAGAGGGCCCTCTTC,CASSEAPVQRALF
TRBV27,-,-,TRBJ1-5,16,TGTGCCAGCTCCACGATGGGGGGATATAGCAATCAGCCCCAGCATTTT,CASSTMGGYSNQPQHF
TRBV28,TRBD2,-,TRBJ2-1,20,TGTGCCAGCAGTTTTGTTGAGGGAGCGGGACTAGTTAGCTCCTACAATGAGCAGTTCTTC,CASSFVEGAGLVSSYNEQFF
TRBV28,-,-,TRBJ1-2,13,TGTGCCAGCAGGACTGAGTCCAACTATGGCTACACCTTC,CASRTESNYGYTF
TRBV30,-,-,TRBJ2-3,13,TGTGCCTGGAGTGACCTGGGGGGAGATACGCAGTATTTT,CAWSDLGGDTQYF
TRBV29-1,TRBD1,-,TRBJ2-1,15,TGCAGCGTTCCCACAGGGGAGATCTCCTACAATGAGCAGTTCTTC,CSVPTGEISYNEQFF
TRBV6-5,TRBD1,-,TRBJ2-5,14,TGTGCCAGCTCGGGACAGAGATTAGAAGAGACCCAGTACTTC,CASSGQRLEETQYF
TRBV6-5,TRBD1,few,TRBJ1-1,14,TGTGCCAGCAGTTGGGACAGGGGGAACACTGAAGCTTTCTTT,CASSWDRGNTEAFF
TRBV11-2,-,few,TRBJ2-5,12,TGTGCCAGCAGCTCGAGGTTGGAGACCCAGTACTTC,CASSSRLETQYF
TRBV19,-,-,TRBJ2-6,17,TGTGCCAGTAGTTATTCGGACAGCAACTCTGGGGCCAACGTCCTGACTTTC,CASSYSDSNSGANVLTF
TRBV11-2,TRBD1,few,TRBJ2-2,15,TGTGCCAGCAGCAAAGACCCGACAGGGGTGGGGGAGCTGTTTTTT,CASSKDPTGVGELFF
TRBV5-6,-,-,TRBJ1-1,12,TGTGCCAGCAGCTTGGAGCGGGCGACGGCTTTCTTT,CASSLERATAFF
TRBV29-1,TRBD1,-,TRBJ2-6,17,TGCAGCGTGACTGAGCTGGACAGGGGATTTGGGGCCAACGTCCTGACTTTC,CSVTELDRGFGANVLTF
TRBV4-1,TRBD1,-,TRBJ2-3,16,TGCGCCAGCAGCCACCAGGGGGCCGGTGGCACAGATACGCAGTATTTT,CASSHQGAGGTDTQYF
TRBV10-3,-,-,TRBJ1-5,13,TGTGCCACGGCCGCCAGGTCCGATCAGCCCCAGCATTTT,CATAARSDQPQHF
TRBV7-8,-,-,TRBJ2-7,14,TGTGCCAGCAGCTTAACTCTAGGCTCCTACGAGCAGTACTTC,CASSLTLGSYEQYF
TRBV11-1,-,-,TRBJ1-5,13,TGTGCCAGCAGCTTCGCCGGGAGTCAGCCCCAGCATTTT,CASSFAGSQPQHF
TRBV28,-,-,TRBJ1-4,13,TGTGCCAGCAGTTTCCAGGGTGAGGAAAAACTGTTTTTT,CASSFQGEEKLFF
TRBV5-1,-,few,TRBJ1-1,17,TGCGCCAGCAACGAAGGAGGGGCAGGAAGCATGAACACTGAAGCTTTCTTT,CASNEGGAGSMNTEAFF
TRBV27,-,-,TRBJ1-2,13,TGTGCCAGCCGGCAGGTTAATTCGGATGGCTACACCTTC,CASRQVNSDGYTF
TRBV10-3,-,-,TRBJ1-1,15,TGTGCCATCAGACCTAGGGAGCTTCTTAACACTGAAGCTTTCTTT,CAIRPRELLNTEAFF
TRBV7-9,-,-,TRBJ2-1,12,TGTGCCAGCAGCTTCCAGGGGAATGAGCAGTTCTTC,CASSFQGNEQFF
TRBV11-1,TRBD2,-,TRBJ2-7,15,TGTGCCAGCAGCTTATCACTAGCGGGAGTTGACGAGCAGTACTTC,CASSLSLAGVDEQYF
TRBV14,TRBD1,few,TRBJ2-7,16,TGTGCCAGCAGCCTTAACACAGGGGTCCCCTCCTACGAGCAGTACTTC,CASSLNTGVPSYEQYF
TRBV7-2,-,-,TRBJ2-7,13,TGTGCCAGCAGCTTAGCCCTCGGGGGCGAGCAGTACTTC,CASSLALGGEQYF
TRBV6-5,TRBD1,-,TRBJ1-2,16,TGTGCCAGCAGTTACTCGAGGGACAGGGCTAACTATGGCTACACCTTC,CASSYSRDRANYGYTF
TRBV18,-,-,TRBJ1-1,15,TGTGCCAGCTCACCTCTGGAGTCGATGAACACTGAAGCTTTCTTT,CASSPLESMNTEAFF
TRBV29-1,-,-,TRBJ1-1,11,TGCAGCGGGGGAGGTGAGACTGAAGCTTTCTTT,CSGGGETEAFF
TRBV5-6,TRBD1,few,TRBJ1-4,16,TGTGCCAGCAGCCCCCCCCCACAGGGGGCTAATGAAAAACTGTTTTTT,CASSPPPQGANEKLFF
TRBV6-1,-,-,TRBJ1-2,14,TGTGCCAGCAGCGCAGGGTTAGTTAACTATGGCTACACCTTC,CASSAGLVNYGYTF
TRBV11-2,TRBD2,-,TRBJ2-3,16,TGTGCCAGCAGAACGCTGACTAGCAGAAGCACAGATACGCAGTATTTT,CASRTLTSRSTDTQYF
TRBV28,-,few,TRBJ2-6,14,TGTGCCAGCTTGAGGGTCTCCGGGGCCAACGTCCTGACTTTC,CASLRVSGANVLTF
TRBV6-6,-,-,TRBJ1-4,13,TGTGCCAGCAGGATATTGACGGGTGAAAAACTGTTTTTT,CASRILTGEKLFF
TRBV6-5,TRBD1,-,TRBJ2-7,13,TGTGCCAGCAGTTACGGTACAGGGGGCGAGCAGTACTTC,CASSYGTGGEQYF
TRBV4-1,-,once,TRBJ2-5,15,TGCGCCAGCAGCCAACTCGGGACACCCCAAGAGACCCAGTACTTC,CASSQLGTPQETQYF
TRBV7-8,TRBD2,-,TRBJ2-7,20,TGTGCCAGCAGCAGGGGGACTAGCGGGAGGGTGCCGGAGCCACCCTACGAGCAGTACTTC,CASSRGTSGRVPEPPYEQYF
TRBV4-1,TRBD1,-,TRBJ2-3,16,TGCGCCAGCAGCCACTTACCGGGACAGGGCGCCGATACGCAGTATTTT,CASSHLPGQGADTQYF
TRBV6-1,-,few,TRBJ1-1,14,TGTGCCAGCAGTGAAGCAGGGGTTCTGGCTGAAGCTTTCTTT,CASSEAGVLAEAFF
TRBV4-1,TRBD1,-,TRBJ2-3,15,TGCGCCAGCAGCCAAGGTTGGACAGGGGGGGATACGCAGTATTTT,CASSQGWTGGDTQYF
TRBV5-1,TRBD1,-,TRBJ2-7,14,TGCGCCAGCAGCTTCAGCGGACAGGGATACGAGCAGTACTTC,CASSFSGQGYEQYF
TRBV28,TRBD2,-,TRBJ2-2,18,TGTGCCAGCAGTTTCCGCAAGGGTCCTAGCGGGAGGACCGGGGAGCTGTTTTTT,CASSFRKGPSGRTGELFF
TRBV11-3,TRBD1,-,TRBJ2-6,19,TGTGCCAGCAGCCTGGGGACAGGGGGTGAAATGTCTGGGGCCAACGTCCTGACTTTC,CASSLGTGGEMSGANVLTF
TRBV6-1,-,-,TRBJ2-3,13,TGTGCCATCCAACTAGTGCCCACAGATACGCAGTATTTT,CAIQLVPTDTQYF
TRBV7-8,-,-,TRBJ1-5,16,TGTGCCAGCAGCTTAGCCCCTTGGGGCGGCAATCAGCCCCAGCATTTT,CASSLAPWGGNQPQHF
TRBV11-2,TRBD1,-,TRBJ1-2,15,TGTGCCAGCAGCCCCTCCGGGACAGCCGTTTATGGCTACACCTTC,CASSPSGTAVYGYTF
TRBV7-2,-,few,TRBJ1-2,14,TGTGCCAGCAGCCTACGGACTGCCAACTATGGCTACACCTTC,CASSLRTANYGYTF
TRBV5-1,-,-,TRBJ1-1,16,TGCGCCAGCAGCCCGATGTACGCAGGGTCAGGCACTGAAGCTTTCTTT,CASSPMYAGSGTEAFF
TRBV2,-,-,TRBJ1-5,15,TGTGCCAGCAGTGGTAGGGACTGGCTAAGACAGCCCCAGCATTTT,CASSGRDWLRQPQHF
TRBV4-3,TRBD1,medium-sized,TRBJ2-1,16,TGCGCCAGCAGCTTTATCCCAGGGGGAAGGACGAATGAGCAGTTCTTC,CASSFIPGGRTNEQFF
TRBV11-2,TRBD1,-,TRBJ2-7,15,TGTGCCAGCAGCTCCGGGACAGGACCCTCCTTCGAGCAGTACTTC,CASSSGTGPSFEQYF
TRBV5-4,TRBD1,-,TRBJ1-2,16,TGTGCCAGCAGCTCGAGCGACAGGGGGCGCGCCTATGGCTACACCTTC,CASSSSDRGRAYGYTF
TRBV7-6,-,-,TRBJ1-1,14,TGTGCCAGCAGCCTGACAATAGGGGACACTGAAGCTTTCTTT,CASSLTIGDTEAFF
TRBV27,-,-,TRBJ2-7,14,TGTGCCAGCAGTTACGGGGGTAATACCTACGAGCAGTACTTC,CASSYGGNTYEQYF